The clone carrying this T cell receptor (beta chain) was seen many times. Its antigen remains unidentified. This sample stems from a study of T cells in Graves' hyperthyroidism and ophthalmopathy. Study-wide points: Ophthalmopathy, as predicted by the model, came a median around 7 months after the prediction.

Stable Graves' hyperthyroidism denoted no ophthalmopathy progression over 18 months. Between the trimmed V and J ends, which lost 3 bases and 0 bases, there was a span of 12 bases. This CDR3 spans 15 amino acids. The germline CDR1 and CDR2 sequences are KGHSH and LQKENI. Researchers took RNA transcripts and amplified the TCR beta CDR3 regions from them. HTBI primers were employed in a first-round RT-PCR of the TCR CDR3. MiXCR was run by TCRdb on the multiplex PCR reads, yielding one entry per CDR3 protein. This table has about 560,000 distinct CDR3 sequences, 14% appearing once. The gene calls are TRBV18 and TRBJ2-7; possible D gene TRBD1, 6 bases. The sequence came from a woman in her 40s with Graves' hyperthyroidism. Sequenced input: blood. CDR3: CASSPGQKHSYEQYF. CDR3 DNA: TGTGCCAGCTCACCCGGACAGAAACACTCCTACGAGCAGTACTTC.